What follows are 27 T cell receptor beta chains derived from one specimen sequenced in a study of cytomegalovirus exposure and HLA in healthy donors. Primers included in the PCR were 60 Vbeta and 13 Jbeta primers. Profiling relied on immunoSEQ multiplex PCR, and the TCRdb table lists in-frame clones only, not all of them. The table lists fewer than 200,000 clones, around four fifths of them singletons, with under 2.5% in the top ten. What was sequenced was PBMCs. These receptors all stem from a female donor in good health and CMV-seronegative.

This clone was seen a single time. The J gene is TRBJ2-1, the V gene TRBV4-1; D perhaps matches TRBD1 (6 bases). The V end lost 6 bases, the J end lost 8 bases, and 26 bases lay between the germline ends. This CDR3 is 17 amino acids long. Germline CDR1 and CDR2: MGHRA and YSYEKL. The CDR3: CASSPVMTGPQRDEQFF. In nucleotides, the CDR3 is TGCGCCAGCAGTCCAGTGATGACAGGTCCTCAGCGAGATGAGCAGTTCTTC.

This clone was seen a few times. The chain uses TRBV30 and TRBJ1-2; unclear D gene. The V end was cut by 0 bases, the J end by 4 bases, with 9 bases between. Per germline, CDR1 GTSNPN and CDR2 SVGIG (reference sequence). This CDR3 region has 13 residues. The CDR3 loop is CAWSVESVYGYTF. For the CDR3, the DNA is TGTGCCTGGAGTGTAGAGTCTGTCTATGGCTACACCTTC.

This sequence joins TRBV11-3 and TRBJ2-7; D is undetermined. CDR3 length equals 13 residues. CDR1 is SGHNT and CDR2 is YENEEA in the germline V gene. V shed 1 base and J shed 4 bases, with 8 bases lying between them. CDR3 sequence reads: CASSLGQYYEQYF. CDR3 sequence (DNA): TGTGCCAGCAGCTTAGGGCAGTATTACGAGCAGTACTTC.

In nucleotides, the CDR3 is TGTGCCAGCAGTTTGGGTAGGGGTGGAAACACCATATATTTT. Its translation is CASSLGRGGNTIYF. V usage is TRBV27 and J usage is TRBJ1-3, with D perhaps matching TRBD1 (5 bases). This CDR3 contains 14 residues. Trimming stripped 3 bases from V and 3 bases from J, with 9 bases between. Germline V gene data show CDR1 as MNHEY and CDR2 as SMNVEV (reference sequence).

About this clone itself: Germline is not matched at one junction end, which may reflect a read error. The same CDR3 arises from other DNA sequences in this sample as well. This rearrangement joins TRBV30 to TRBJ2-3; TRBD1 matches at 8 bases. CDR3 length equals 13 residues. Germline CDR1 and CDR2: GTSNPN and SVGIG (reference sequence). The CDR3 bases are TGCGCCTGGACAGGGACTTCTTCGGATACGCAGTATTTT. It is translated as CAWTGTSSDTQYF.

The rearrangement uses TRBV6-5 and TRBJ2-2, with D unresolved. Germline CDR1 and CDR2: MNHEY and SVGAGI. This CDR3 contains 15 residues. The V and J ends lost 2 bases and 0 bases respectively, with 7 bases between them. CDR3 amino acids: CASSYVRSNTGELFF. As DNA, the CDR3 is TGTGCCAGCAGTTACGTTAGATCGAACACCGGGGAGCTGTTTTTT.

J is TRBJ2-5 and V is TRBV30, with TRBD2 matching 8 bases. The J segment lost 7 bases and the V segment lost 7 bases, leaving 14 bases of the junction unmatched. The CDR3 extends over 14 amino acids. Germline V gene lookup returns CDR1 GTSNPN and CDR2 SVGIG (reference sequence). This chain's CDR3 is CASDLAGRTGTQYF. In DNA form, the CDR3 reads TGTGCCTCAGATCTAGCGGGCCGTACAGGGACCCAGTACTTC.

The chain combines TRBV5-4 with TRBJ1-4, with 7 bases matching TRBD1. CDR1 is SGHNT, CDR2 YYREEE, per germline (reference sequence). V lost 4 bases and J lost 7; bases outside the gene matches: 7. The length of the CDR3 is 14 residues. The CDR3 loop is CASSLTGLGEKLFF. The CDR3 DNA reads TGTGCCAGCAGCCTGACAGGGTTGGGTGAAAAACTGTTTTTT.

The gene calls are TRBV10-3 and TRBJ1-1; the D is unclear. V lost 3 bases, J lost 0 bases, and 14 bases lay in between. Germline V CDR1 and CDR2: ENHRY, SYGVKD. This CDR3 has 16 residues. CDR3 protein: CAISDRTGFMNTEAFF. The CDR3 DNA reads as TGTGCCATCAGTGATAGGACGGGGTTCATGAACACTGAAGCTTTCTTT.

This clone was seen once. The gene calls are TRBV9 and TRBJ2-2; maybe TRBD1 (6 bases). Germline lookup yields CDR1 SGDLS and CDR2 YYNGEE. V was cut by 3 bases and J by 1 base, with 7 bases left in between. The CDR3 has 14 amino acids. CDR3 nucleotide sequence: TGTGCCAGCAGCGGACAGGAGAACACCGGGGAGCTGTTTTTT. Translated: CASSGQENTGELFF.

The gene calls are TRBV5-1 and TRBJ2-5; TRBD1 agrees at 8 bases. V was clipped by 1 base and J by 4 bases; unmatched bases: 12. In germline, CDR1 is SGHRS, CDR2 YFSETQ. The CDR3 is 17 amino acids. The CDR3 nucleotides read TGCGCCAGCAGCTTGTCTGGTTGGGTGACAGGGGCAGAGACCCAGTACTTC. It specifies CASSLSGWVTGAETQYF. Full variable domain (outside the CDR3, taken from reference TRBV5-1 and TRBJ2-5): KAGVTQTPRYLIKTRGQQVTLSCSPISGHRSVSWYQQTPGQGLQFLFEYFSETQRNKGNFPGRFSGRQFSNSRSEMNVSTLELGDSALYLCASSLSGWVTGAETQYFGPGTRLLVL.

In this sample, this clone turned up once. The J gene is TRBJ1-4, the V gene TRBV23-1; TRBD1 is a possible D gene (5 bases). TRBV23-1 is placed among ORFs of uncertain function. Trimming removed 3 bases at V and 9 bases at J, with 20 bases between. This CDR3 is 16 amino acids long. This CDR3 reads CASSHGAGQGRKKLFF. The DNA for the CDR3 is TGCGCCAGCAGTCATGGGGCGGGGCAGGGTAGGAAAAAACTGTTTTTT.

The gene calls are TRBV4-1 and TRBJ2-1; D ambiguous. V lost 0 bases, J lost 9 bases, and 15 bases lay in between. The CDR3 loop spans 15 amino acids. Germline loops: CDR1 MGHRA, CDR2 YSYEKL. The CDR3 region has the DNA TGCGCCAGCAGCCAAGATTGGCTAAATCGCGGTGAGCAGTTCTTC. Encoded protein: CASSQDWLNRGEQFF.

The V call is TRBV10-3, the J call TRBJ2-1; 11 bases align to TRBD1. Looked up from germline, CDR1 is ENHRY and CDR2 is SYGVKD. The CDR3 sequence is 15 residues long. Unmatched junction bases numbered 12, after V lost 9 bases and J lost 8 bases. The CDR3 protein is CAIYRDRGVYHEQFF. CDR3 nucleotide sequence: TGTGCCATATACCGGGACAGGGGGGTGTACCATGAGCAGTTCTTC.

In its sample, this clone was seen once. The rearrangement joins TRBV6-5 to TRBJ2-5; D gene ambiguous. Per the germline V gene, CDR1 is MNHEY and CDR2 is SVGAGI. Trimming stripped 4 bases from V and 5 bases from J, with 5 bases between. The CDR3 sequence is 11 residues long. Here the CDR3 reads CASSFAETQYF. For the CDR3, the DNA is TGTGCCAGCAGTTTCGCGGAGACCCAGTACTTC.

The chain links TRBV2 to TRBJ2-5, with a possible D match to TRBD1 (5 bases). The J call is doubtful: the DNA matches TRBJ2-7 better. Germline V gene lookup returns CDR1 SNHLY and CDR2 FYNNEI. The CDR3 has 14 amino acids. CDR3 loop: CASRETDLSYEQYF. The CDR3 coding sequence is TGTGCCAGCAGGGAGACAGACCTCTCCTACGAGCAGTACTTC.

This chain connects TRBV12-5 to TRBJ1-1; D may be TRBD1 (5 bases). The V gene's germline CDR1 is LGHNT and CDR2 FRNRAP. Trimming removed 1 base from V and 5 bases from J, with 5 bases in between. There are 12 residues in the CDR3. The CDR3 DNA reads TGTGCTAGTGGTTTGGGACAGACTGAAGCTTTCTTT. This translates into CASGLGQTEAFF.

V usage is TRBV10-3 and J usage is TRBJ1-2; D unclear. Germline CDR1 is ENHRY and CDR2 is SYGVKD. The CDR3 is 12 amino acids. Trimming pared 2 bases from V and 5 bases from J, leaving 6 bases between. CDR3 sequence reads: CAISETVYGYTF. The CDR3 DNA is TGTGCCATCAGTGAGACGGTTTATGGCTACACCTTC.

The genes are TRBV5-6 and TRBJ2-1, with D perhaps TRBD2 (6 bases). The CDR3 is made up of 14 amino acids. The germline V gene encodes CDR1 SGHDT and CDR2 YYEEEE. V dropped 0 bases and J dropped 4 bases, with 8 bases sitting between them. The DNA for the CDR3 is TGTGCCAGCAGCTTGGGACTAGAATACAATGAGCAGTTCTTC. It codes for CASSLGLEYNEQFF.

This chain joins TRBV6-1 and TRBJ1-2; no reliable D call. This CDR3 is built from 11 residues. Trimming took 11 bases from V and 3 from J, leaving 10 bases between them. The germline CDR1 and CDR2 sequences are MNHNS and SASEGT. CDR3 sequence: CAGGLYYGYTF. CDR3 DNA sequence: TGTGCCGGAGGACTGTACTATGGCTACACCTTC.

V is TRBV29-1 and J is TRBJ2-3; the match to TRBD1 covers 10 bases. CDR1 SQVTM and CDR2 ANQGSEA come from the germline V gene. There are 14 residues in the CDR3. V trimming: 4 bases; J trimming: 4 bases; junction bases outside the gene matches: 5. This CDR3 is CSVVRDRGADTQYF. The CDR3, as DNA: TGCAGCGTTGTTAGGGACAGGGGCGCAGATACGCAGTATTTT.

The rearrangement links TRBV23-1 to TRBJ2-7, with D perhaps matching TRBD1 (6 bases). TRBV23-1 is sorted into the ORF group, with uncertain function. Trimming stripped 4 bases from V and 0 bases from J, with 7 bases between. The CDR3 covers 13 residues. The CDR3 loop is CASSPDSSYEQYF. In nucleotides, the CDR3 is TGCGCCAGCAGTCCGGACAGCTCCTACGAGCAGTACTTC.

To note about this clone: Its ends do not fully match the called genes, so a read error is possible. This chain uses TRBV7-8 with TRBJ2-1; possibly TRBD1 for D (7 bases). Per the germline V gene, CDR1 is SGHVS and CDR2 is FQNEAQ. The CDR3 consists of 14 residues. The CDR3 loop reads CAGSGETGRNEQFF. CDR3 nucleotide sequence: TGTGCCGGCAGCGGTGAGACAGGGAGGAATGAGCAGTTCTTC.

This clone was seen a few times. The chain links TRBV2 to TRBJ1-4; 7 positions agree with TRBD1. From germline, CDR1 is SNHLY and CDR2 FYNNEI. The ends lost 6 bases at V and 8 bases at J; junction bases unmatched: 9. This CDR3 contains 14 residues. CDR3 coding DNA: TGTGCCAGCAGCTTGACAGGGACTCACGAAAAACTGTTTTTT. Translation gives CASSLTGTHEKLFF.

In nucleotides, the CDR3 is TGTGCCAGCAGGGACAGGGGCACAGATACGCAGTATTTT. Its translation is CASRDRGTDTQYF. V and J are TRBV6-5 and TRBJ2-3, with 8 bases that match TRBD1. This CDR3 is 13 amino acids long. J gave up 1 base and V 6 bases, and 0 bases lay outside the gene matches. Germline values: CDR1 MNHEY, CDR2 SVGAGI.

The chain links TRBV2 to TRBJ2-1; 8 bases match TRBD1. With 6 bases clipped from V and 4 bases from J, the junction kept 11 bases outside the gene matches. This CDR3 has 16 amino acids. Germline CDR1 and CDR2: SNHLY and FYNNEI. CDR3 sequence: CASRIGRQGAYNEQFF. The DNA of the CDR3 is TGTGCCAGCAGAATAGGTAGGCAGGGGGCATACAATGAGCAGTTCTTC. Full variable domain (rest looked up from reference TRBV2 and TRBJ2-1): EPEVTQTPSHQVTQMGQEVILRCVPISNHLYFYWYRQILGQKVEFLVSFYNNEISEKSEIFDDQFSVERPDGSNFTLKIRSTKLEDSAMYFCASRIGRQGAYNEQFFGPGTRLTVL.

This chain links TRBV21-1 with TRBJ2-7; the DNA was not used to check the table's D call, TRBD2. TRBV21-1 is a pseudogene segment. This CDR3 has 14 amino acids. The CDR3, as DNA: TGTGCCGCTTATGAAACGGTTAGCTCCTACGAGCAGTACTTC. This codes for CAAYETVSSYEQYF.